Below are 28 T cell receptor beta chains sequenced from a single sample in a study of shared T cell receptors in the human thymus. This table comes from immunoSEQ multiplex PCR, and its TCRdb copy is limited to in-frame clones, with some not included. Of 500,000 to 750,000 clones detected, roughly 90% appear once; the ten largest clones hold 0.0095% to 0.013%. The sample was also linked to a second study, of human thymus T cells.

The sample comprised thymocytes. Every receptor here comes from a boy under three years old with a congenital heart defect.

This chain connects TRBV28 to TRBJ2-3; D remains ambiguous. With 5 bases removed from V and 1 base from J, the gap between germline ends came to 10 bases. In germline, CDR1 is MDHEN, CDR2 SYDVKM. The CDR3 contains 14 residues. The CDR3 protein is CASSRLPGTDTQYF. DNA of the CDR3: TGTGCCAGCAGTCGGTTGCCGGGCACAGATACGCAGTATTTT.

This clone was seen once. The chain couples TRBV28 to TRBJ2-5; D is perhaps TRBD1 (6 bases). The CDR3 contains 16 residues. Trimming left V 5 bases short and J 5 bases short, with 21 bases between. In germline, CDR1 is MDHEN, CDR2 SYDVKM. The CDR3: CASSRLGHTGLETQYF. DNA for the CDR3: TGTGCCAGCAGTCGTTTGGGCCATACAGGGTTGGAGACCCAGTACTTC.

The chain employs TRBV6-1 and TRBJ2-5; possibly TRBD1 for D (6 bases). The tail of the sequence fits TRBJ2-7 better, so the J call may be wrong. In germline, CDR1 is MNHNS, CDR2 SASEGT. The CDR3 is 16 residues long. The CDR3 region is CASSELQGPSPYEQYF. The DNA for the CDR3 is TGTGCCAGCAGTGAACTCCAGGGGCCCAGTCCCTACGAGCAGTACTTC.

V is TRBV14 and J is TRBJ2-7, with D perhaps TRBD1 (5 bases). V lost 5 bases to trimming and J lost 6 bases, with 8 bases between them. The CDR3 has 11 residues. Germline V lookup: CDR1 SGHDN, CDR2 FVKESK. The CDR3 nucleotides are TGTGCCAGCAGCTCGACAGTCGAGCAGTACTTC. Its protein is CASSSTVEQYF.

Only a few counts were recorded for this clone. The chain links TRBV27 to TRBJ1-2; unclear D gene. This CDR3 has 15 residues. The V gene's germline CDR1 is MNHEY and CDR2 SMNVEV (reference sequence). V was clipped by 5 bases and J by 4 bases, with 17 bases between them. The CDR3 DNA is TGTGCCAGCAGTCTTAAAAGTCCGGGGAGCTATGGCTACACCTTC. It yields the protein CASSLKSPGSYGYTF.

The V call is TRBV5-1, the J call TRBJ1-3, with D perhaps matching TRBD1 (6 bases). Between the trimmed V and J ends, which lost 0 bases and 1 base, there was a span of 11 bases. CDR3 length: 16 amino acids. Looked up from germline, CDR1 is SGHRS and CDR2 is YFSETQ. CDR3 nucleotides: TGCGCCAGCAGCTTGGACAGGGTCCTATCTGGAAACACCATATATTTT. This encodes CASSLDRVLSGNTIYF. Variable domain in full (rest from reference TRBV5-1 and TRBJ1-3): KAGVTQTPRYLIKTRGQQVTLSCSPISGHRSVSWYQQTPGQGLQFLFEYFSETQRNKGNFPGRFSGRQFSNSRSEMNVSTLELGDSALYLCASSLDRVLSGNTIYFGEGSWLTVV.

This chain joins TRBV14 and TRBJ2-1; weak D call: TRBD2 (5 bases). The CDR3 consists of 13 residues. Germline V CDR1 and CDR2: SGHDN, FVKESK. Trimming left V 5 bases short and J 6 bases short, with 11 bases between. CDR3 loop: CASSGGWGNEQFF. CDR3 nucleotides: TGTGCCAGCAGCGGAGGCTGGGGCAATGAGCAGTTCTTC.

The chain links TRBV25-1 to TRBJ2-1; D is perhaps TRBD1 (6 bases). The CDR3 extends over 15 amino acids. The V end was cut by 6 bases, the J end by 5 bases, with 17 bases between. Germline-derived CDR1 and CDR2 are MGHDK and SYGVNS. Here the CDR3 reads CASRIKRGCHNEQFF. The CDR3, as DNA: TGTGCCAGCAGGATAAAAAGGGGGTGCCACAATGAGCAGTTCTTC.

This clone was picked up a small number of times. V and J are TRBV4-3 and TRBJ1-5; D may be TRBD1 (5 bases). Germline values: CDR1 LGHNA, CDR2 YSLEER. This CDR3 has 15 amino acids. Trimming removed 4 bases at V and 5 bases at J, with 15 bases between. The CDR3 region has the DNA TGCGCCAGCAGCCTGGGGGGGGAGAAGGATCAGCCCCAGCATTTT. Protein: CASSLGGEKDQPQHF.

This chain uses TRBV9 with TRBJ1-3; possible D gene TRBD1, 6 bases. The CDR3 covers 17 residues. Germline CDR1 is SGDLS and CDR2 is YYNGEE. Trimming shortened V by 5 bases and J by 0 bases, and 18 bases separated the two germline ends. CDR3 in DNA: TGTGCCAGCAGTACATCCGGGGCAGGGGACTCTGGAAACACCATATATTTT. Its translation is CASSTSGAGDSGNTIYF.

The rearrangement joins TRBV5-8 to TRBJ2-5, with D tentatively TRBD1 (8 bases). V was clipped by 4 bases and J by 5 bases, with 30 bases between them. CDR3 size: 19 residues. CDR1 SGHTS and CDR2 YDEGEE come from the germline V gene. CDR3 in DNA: TGTGCCAGCAGCCCGGGACAGGTCTCGGGGAGCGGGATCTGGGAGACCCAGTACTTC. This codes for CASSPGQVSGSGIWETQYF.

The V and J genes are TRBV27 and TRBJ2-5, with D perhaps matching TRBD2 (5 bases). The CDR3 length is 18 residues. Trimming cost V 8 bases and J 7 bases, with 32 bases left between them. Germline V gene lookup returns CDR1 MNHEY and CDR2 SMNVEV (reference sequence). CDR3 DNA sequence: TGTGCCAGCTGGGGATCGGGCAGGCGACCGAGCGGCGGCGGGACCCAGTACTTC. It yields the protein CASWGSGRRPSGGGTQYF.

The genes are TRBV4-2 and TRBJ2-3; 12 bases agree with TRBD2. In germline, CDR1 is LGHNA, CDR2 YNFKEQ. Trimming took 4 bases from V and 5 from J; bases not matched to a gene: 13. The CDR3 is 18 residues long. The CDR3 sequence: CASSPDNLAGGPQDTQYF. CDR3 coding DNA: TGTGCCAGCAGCCCTGATAATCTAGCGGGAGGGCCCCAAGATACGCAGTATTTT.

The CDR3 region has the DNA TGTGCCAGCTCACCGGACAGCCGCGGGGAGACCCAGTACTTC. Translation: CASSPDSRGETQYF. This sequence joins TRBV18 and TRBJ2-5; D possibly corresponds to TRBD1 (6 bases). V was pared by 3 bases and J by 5 bases, with 13 bases between. The CDR3 is 14 amino acids. Germline values: CDR1 KGHSH, CDR2 LQKENI.

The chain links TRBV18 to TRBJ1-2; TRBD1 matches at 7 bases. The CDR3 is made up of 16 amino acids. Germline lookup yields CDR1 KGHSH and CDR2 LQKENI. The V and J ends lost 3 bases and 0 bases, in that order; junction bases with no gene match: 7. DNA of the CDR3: TGTGCCAGCTCACCCTCGAGGAGGGGGCCTAACTATGGCTACACCTTC. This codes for CASSPSRRGPNYGYTF.

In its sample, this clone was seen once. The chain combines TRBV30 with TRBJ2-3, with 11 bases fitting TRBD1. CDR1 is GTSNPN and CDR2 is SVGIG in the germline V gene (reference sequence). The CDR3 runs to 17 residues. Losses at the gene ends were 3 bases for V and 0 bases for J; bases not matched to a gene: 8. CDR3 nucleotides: TGTGCCTGGAGAGGAAGTAGGGACAGGGGGAGCACAGATACGCAGTATTTT. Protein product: CAWRGSRDRGSTDTQYF.

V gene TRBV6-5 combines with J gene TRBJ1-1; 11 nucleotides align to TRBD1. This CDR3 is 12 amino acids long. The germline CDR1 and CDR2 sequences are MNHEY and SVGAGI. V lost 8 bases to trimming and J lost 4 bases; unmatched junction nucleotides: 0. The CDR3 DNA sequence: TGTGCCAGCGGACAGGGGGCCACTGAAGCTTTCTTT. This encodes CASGQGATEAFF.

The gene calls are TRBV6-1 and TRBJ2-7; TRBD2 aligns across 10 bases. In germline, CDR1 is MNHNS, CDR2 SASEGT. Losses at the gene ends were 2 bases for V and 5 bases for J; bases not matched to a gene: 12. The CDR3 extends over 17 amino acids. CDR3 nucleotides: TGTGCCAGCAGTGAAAAGCCTAGCGGGAGCGGGCAGGACGAGCAGTACTTC. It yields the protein CASSEKPSGSGQDEQYF.

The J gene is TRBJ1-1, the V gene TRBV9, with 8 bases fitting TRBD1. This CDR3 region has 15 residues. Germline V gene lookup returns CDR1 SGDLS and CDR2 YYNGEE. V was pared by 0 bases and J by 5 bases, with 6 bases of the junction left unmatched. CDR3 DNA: TGTGCCAGCAGCGTAGCGGCAGGGGGCCCGACTGAAGCTTTCTTT. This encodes CASSVAAGGPTEAFF.

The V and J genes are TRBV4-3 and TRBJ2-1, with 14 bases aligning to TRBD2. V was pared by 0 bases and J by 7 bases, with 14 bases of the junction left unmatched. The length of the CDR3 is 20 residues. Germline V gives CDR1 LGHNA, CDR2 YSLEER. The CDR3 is CASSQDPHGTSGRGGNEQFF. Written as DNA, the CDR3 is TGCGCCAGCAGCCAAGATCCCCACGGGACTAGCGGGAGAGGGGGAAATGAGCAGTTCTTC.

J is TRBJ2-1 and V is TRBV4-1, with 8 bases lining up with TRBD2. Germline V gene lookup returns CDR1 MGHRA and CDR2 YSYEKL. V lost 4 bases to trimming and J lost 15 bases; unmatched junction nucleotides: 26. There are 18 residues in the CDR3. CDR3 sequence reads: CASSPAQDMGNSGIGGFF. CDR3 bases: TGCGCCAGCAGCCCCGCGCAAGATATGGGAAATAGCGGGATAGGTGGGTTCTTC.

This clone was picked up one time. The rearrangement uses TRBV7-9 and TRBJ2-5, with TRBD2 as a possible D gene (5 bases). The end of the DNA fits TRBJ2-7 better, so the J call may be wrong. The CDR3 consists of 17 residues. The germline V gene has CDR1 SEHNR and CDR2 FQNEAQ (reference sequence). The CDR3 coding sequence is TGTGCCAGCAGCCCACCCGTAGAGGGCCTAAAGAGGTACGAGCAGTACTTC. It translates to CASSPPVEGLKRYEQYF.

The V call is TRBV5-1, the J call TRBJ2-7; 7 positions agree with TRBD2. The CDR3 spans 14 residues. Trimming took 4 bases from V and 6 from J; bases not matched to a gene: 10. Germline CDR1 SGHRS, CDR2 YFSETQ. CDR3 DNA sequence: TGCGCCAGCAGCGGGAGCGGGAAAGAAACCGAGCAGTACTTC. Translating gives CASSGSGKETEQYF.

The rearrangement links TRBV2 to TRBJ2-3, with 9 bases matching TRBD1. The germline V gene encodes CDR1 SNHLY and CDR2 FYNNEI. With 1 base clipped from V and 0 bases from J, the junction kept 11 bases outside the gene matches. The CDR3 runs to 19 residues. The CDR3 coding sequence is TGTGCCAGCAGTGAAGTTAGGACAGGGGACTATACTAGCACAGATACGCAGTATTTT. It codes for CASSEVRTGDYTSTDTQYF.

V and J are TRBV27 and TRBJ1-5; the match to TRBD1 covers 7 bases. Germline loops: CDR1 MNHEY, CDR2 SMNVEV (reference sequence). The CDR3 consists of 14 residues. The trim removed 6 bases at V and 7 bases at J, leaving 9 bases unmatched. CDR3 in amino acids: CASSPDRMDQPQHF. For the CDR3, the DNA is TGTGCCAGCAGCCCGGACAGGATGGACCAGCCCCAGCATTTT.

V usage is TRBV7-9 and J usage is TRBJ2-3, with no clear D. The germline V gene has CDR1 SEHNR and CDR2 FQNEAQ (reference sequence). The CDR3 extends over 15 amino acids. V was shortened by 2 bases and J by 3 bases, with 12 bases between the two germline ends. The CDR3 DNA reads TGTGCCAGCAGCTTAAATCGGAGTTGGACAGATACGCAGTATTTT. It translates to CASSLNRSWTDTQYF.

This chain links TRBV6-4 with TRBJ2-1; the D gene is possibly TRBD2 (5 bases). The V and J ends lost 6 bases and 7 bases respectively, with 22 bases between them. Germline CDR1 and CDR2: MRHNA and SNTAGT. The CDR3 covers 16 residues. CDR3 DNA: TGTGCCAGCAGCCTTGGGGAGTTACCCGGCAGGAATGAGCAGTTCTTC. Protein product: CASSLGELPGRNEQFF.

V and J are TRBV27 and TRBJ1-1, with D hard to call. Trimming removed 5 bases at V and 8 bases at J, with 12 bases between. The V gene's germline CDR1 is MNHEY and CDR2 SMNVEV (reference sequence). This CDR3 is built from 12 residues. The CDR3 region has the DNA TGTGCCAGCAGTCTCCTGGGCAGGGAAGCTTTCTTT. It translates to CASSLLGREAFF.